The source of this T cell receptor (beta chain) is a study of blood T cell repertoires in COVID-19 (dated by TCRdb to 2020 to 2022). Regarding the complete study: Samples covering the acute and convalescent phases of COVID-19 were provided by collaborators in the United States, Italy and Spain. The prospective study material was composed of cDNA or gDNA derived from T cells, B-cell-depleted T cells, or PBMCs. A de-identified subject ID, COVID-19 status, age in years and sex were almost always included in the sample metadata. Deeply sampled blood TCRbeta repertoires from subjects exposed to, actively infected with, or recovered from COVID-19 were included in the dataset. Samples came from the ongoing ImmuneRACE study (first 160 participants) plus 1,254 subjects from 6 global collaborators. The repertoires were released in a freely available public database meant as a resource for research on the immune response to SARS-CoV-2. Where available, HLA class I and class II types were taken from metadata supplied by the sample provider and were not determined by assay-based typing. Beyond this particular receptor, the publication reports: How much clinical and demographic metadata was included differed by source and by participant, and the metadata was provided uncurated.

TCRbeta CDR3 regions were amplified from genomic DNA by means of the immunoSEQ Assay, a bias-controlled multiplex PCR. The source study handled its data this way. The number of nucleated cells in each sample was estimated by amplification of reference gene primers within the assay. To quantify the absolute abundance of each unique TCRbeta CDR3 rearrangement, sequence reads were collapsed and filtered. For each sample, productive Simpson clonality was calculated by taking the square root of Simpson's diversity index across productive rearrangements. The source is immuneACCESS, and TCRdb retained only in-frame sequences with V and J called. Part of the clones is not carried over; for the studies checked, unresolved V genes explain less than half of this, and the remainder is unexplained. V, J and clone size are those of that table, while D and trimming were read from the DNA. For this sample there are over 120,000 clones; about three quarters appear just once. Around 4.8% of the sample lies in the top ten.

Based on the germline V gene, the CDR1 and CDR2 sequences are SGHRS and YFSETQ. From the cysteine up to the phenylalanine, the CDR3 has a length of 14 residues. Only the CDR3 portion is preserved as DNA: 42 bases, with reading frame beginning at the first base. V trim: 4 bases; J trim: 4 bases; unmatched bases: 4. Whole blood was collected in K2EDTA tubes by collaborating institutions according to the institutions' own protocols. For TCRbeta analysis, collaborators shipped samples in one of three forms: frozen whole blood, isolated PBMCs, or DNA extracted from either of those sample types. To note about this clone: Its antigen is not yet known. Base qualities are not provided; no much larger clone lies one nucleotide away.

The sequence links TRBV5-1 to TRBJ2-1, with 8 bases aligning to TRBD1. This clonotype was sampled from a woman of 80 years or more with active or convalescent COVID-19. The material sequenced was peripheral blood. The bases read TGCGCCAGCAGCCCCTGGACAGGGTACAATGAGCAGTTCTTC. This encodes CASSPWTGYNEQFF.